These T cell receptor beta chains were read from a single sample in a study of shared clonotypes between healthy human individuals. Repertoires were generated with immunoSEQ multiplex PCR, while TCRdb's copy carries only in-frame clones and drops some. The data contain 110,000 or so clones, about 62% of them seen just once; the ten biggest clones take up approximately 23%. Material for sequencing was memory CD8+ T cells sorted from blood. Receptors originate from a woman in her 30s in good health. CDR3s include the opening cysteine and the closing phenylalanine or tryptophan. Each record gives: J gene, clone size, V gene, D gene, CDR3 DNA, CDR3 protein. D genes are given only for firm matches. Rows may omit the clone size; those that give it use once, few, many or a size class.

TRBJ1-1 | . | TRBV18 | TRBD1 | TGTGCCAGCTCACCGTACCCGACAGGGATGGCGAACACTGAAGCTTTCTTT | CASSPYPTGMANTEAFF
TRBJ1-2 | . | TRBV9 | . | TGTGCCAGCAGCGTAGGGGGAGATAGTGGCTACACCTTC | CASSVGGDSGYTF
TRBJ2-3 | . | TRBV7-6 | TRBD2 | TGTGCCAGCAGCTTAGCGCGGTCGGGCGGGAGGGGGCTGGAACTTACGCAGTATTTT | CASSLARSGGRGLELTQYF
TRBJ2-1 | once | TRBV9 | . | TGTGCCAGCAGCCCCCCCCCATCCTACAATGAGCAGTTCTTC | CASSPPPSYNEQFF
TRBJ1-1 | . | TRBV25-1 | . | TGTGCCAGCAGTGTTAACAGGGAGGGTAACACTGAAGCTTTCTTT | CASSVNREGNTEAFF
TRBJ1-2 | . | TRBV28 | . | TGTGCCAGCAGTTTTTTTGTCTCGGGCTACACCTTC | CASSFFVSGYTF
TRBJ2-2 | . | TRBV5-1 | . | TGCGCCAGCAAGCCTGGGGGTAGCACCGGGGAGCTGTTTTTT | CASKPGGSTGELFF
TRBJ2-7 | . | TRBV23-1 | . | TGCGCCAGCAGGCCCCCATCAGGGGCTAGCTCCTACGAGCAGTACTTC | CASRPPSGASSYEQYF
TRBJ2-6 | many | TRBV28 | . | TGTGCCAGCAGTTGGTTTGGTGGGGGGGCCAACGTCCTGACTTTC | CASSWFGGGANVLTF
TRBJ2-7 | . | TRBV5-6 | . | TGTGCCAGCAGCTTAGAGGGGGACACTACCTACGAGCAGTACTTC | CASSLEGDTTYEQYF
TRBJ2-2 | medium-sized | TRBV6-4 | . | TGTGCCAGCAGTGGCTCCCTTCTAGGAGCGGATGAGACCGGGGAGCTGTTTTTT | CASSGSLLGADETGELFF
TRBJ2-7 | . | TRBV5-6 | . | TGTGCCAGCAGCCTTAGAAATTCCTACGAGCAGTACTTC | CASSLRNSYEQYF
TRBJ1-5 | . | TRBV19 | TRBD1 | TGTGCCAGTAGCCCCACAGGTTCCACAGGGGCCCAGCATTTT | CASSPTGSTGAQHF
TRBJ2-2 | . | TRBV9 | . | TGTGCCAGCAGCTCCCGTTCAGGCACCGGGGAGCTGTTTTTT | CASSSRSGTGELFF
TRBJ1-5 | . | TRBV7-9 | TRBD1 | TGTGCCAGCAGGGCCGGGACAGGGGGCCAGCCCCAGCATTTT | CASRAGTGGQPQHF
TRBJ2-3 | . | TRBV5-6 | TRBD1 | TGTGCCAGCAGCTTGGGGACAGGATACCTCACAGATACGCAGTATTTT | CASSLGTGYLTDTQYF
TRBJ2-2 | many | TRBV27 | TRBD1 | TGTGCCAGCAGTACCTGGGACAGGGGGACGAACACCGGGGAGCTGTTTTTT | CASSTWDRGTNTGELFF
TRBJ2-1 | . | TRBV11-3 | . | TGTGCCAGCAGCTTAGATCCACAGGTCCTCTACAATGAGCAGTTCTTC | CASSLDPQVLYNEQFF
TRBJ2-7 | . | TRBV19 | TRBD2 | TGTGCCAGTAGAGGGAGCGGGAACCCCTACGAGCAGTACTTC | CASRGSGNPYEQYF
TRBJ1-5 | few | TRBV27 | . | TGTGCCAGCAGTGAAGGGGGGTTCAATCAGCCCCAGCATTTT | CASSEGGFNQPQHF
TRBJ2-1 | . | TRBV2 | . | TGTGCCAGCAGTCCCGGTCCCAATGAGCAGTTCTTC | CASSPGPNEQFF
TRBJ1-1 | . | TRBV7-9 | . | TGTGCCAGCAGCTTAGAGGGAAGGAACACTGAAGCTTTCTTT | CASSLEGRNTEAFF
TRBJ1-6 | . | TRBV5-4 | . | TGTGCCAGCAGCTTGGGGTCCTCACCCCTCCACTTT | CASSLGSSPLHF
TRBJ2-5 | many | TRBV4-1 | . | TGCGCCAGCAGCCAAGAAGCGGAAGTGGAGACCCAGTACTTC | CASSQEAEVETQYF
TRBJ2-1 | . | TRBV27 | . | TGTGCCAGCAGTTTAGGAGGGGGTAGCGCTGTCCCCTACAATGAGCAGTTCTTC | CASSLGGGSAVPYNEQFF
TRBJ1-5 | . | TRBV6-1 | TRBD1 | TGTGCCAGCAGTGAATGGACAGGGTTTCAGCCCCAGCATTTT | CASSEWTGFQPQHF
TRBJ2-7 | . | TRBV6-5 | . | TGTGCCAGCAGGGCGACCGGGACCCAAACCTACGAGCAGTACTTC | CASRATGTQTYEQYF
TRBJ2-2 | . | TRBV7-9 | . | TGTGCCAGCAGCCGATATACCGGGGAGCTGTTTTTT | CASSRYTGELFF
TRBJ2-1 | . | TRBV5-8 | . | TGTGCCAGCAACGGCCAGGACAGAGAGGTATACAATGAGCAGTTCTTC | CASNGQDREVYNEQFF
TRBJ1-1 | . | TRBV19 | TRBD1 | TGTGCCAGTAGTATTGGCGTTCGGGACAGAGAAGCTTTCTTT | CASSIGVRDREAFF
TRBJ1-2 | . | TRBV2 | . | TGTGCCAGCAGTACGAGGGGCGTAGGCTATGGCTACACCTTC | CASSTRGVGYGYTF
TRBJ2-7 | . | TRBV18 | . | TGTGCCAGCTCACCCCGGGACACCGACGAGCAGTACTTC | CASSPRDTDEQYF
TRBJ2-1 | . | TRBV25-1 | TRBD1 | TGTGCCAGTGTGTCGGGACAGGGGGCGCGGGAGCAGTTCTTC | CASVSGQGAREQFF
TRBJ2-7 | . | TRBV7-2 | . | TGTGCCAGCAGCTTACAAGGAAGACATCTCTACGAGCAGTACTTC | CASSLQGRHLYEQYF
TRBJ2-1 | . | TRBV29-1 | . | TGCAGCGTTGAATCCCCTAGCGCTTACTACAATGAGCAGTTCTTC | CSVESPSAYYNEQFF
TRBJ1-1 | . | TRBV28 | . | TGTGCCAGCAGTTCCCTCCAGGGCAAAATCACTGAAGCTTTCTTT | CASSSLQGKITEAFF
TRBJ2-1 | few | TRBV7-2 | . | TGTGCCAGCAGCCCCCGGGGGTACGACAATGAGCAGTTCTTC | CASSPRGYDNEQFF
TRBJ1-2 | . | TRBV5-1 | TRBD1 | TGCGCCAGCAGCTTGGCCGTCCAAGGGACAGGGATTGGCTATGGCTACACCTTC | CASSLAVQGTGIGYGYTF
TRBJ2-7 | . | TRBV13 | . | TGTGCCAGCAGCTTAGGCAGGGCTCGCGAGCAGTACTTC | CASSLGRAREQYF
TRBJ1-2 | . | TRBV5-6 | . | TGTGCCAGCAGCTTAGGTGCAGGGGCTGGTGGCTACACCTTC | CASSLGAGAGGYTF
TRBJ2-1 | . | TRBV11-3 | . | TGTGCCAGCCGCCCCCGGGCGGAGGGCCGCAATGAGCAGTTCTTC | CASRPRAEGRNEQFF
TRBJ1-2 | once | TRBV5-4 | . | TGTGCCAGCAGCTTAACGGTCTATGGCTACACCTTC | CASSLTVYGYTF
TRBJ2-5 | . | TRBV18 | . | TGTGCCAGCTCACCGGACGAGGATGGGTTTGGGGACCAGTACTTC | CASSPDEDGFGDQYF
TRBJ2-1 | once | TRBV4-1 | TRBD2 | TGCGCCAGCAGCCCGAGACTAGCGGGAGGTGCAGAGCAGTTCTTC | CASSPRLAGGAEQFF
TRBJ1-2 | few | TRBV5-4 | TRBD1 | TGTGCCAGCAGACAGGGGGGACACTATGGCTACACCTTC | CASRQGGHYGYTF
TRBJ1-2 | . | TRBV9 | . | TGTGCCAGCGGAGGGTCAGGGAAGTATGGCTACACCTTC | CASGGSGKYGYTF
TRBJ1-1 | . | TRBV19 | . | TGTGCCAGTAGTGCAGGGTTCAGAAACACTGAAGCTTTCTTT | CASSAGFRNTEAFF
TRBJ2-7 | . | TRBV18 | . | TGTGCCAGCTCACCAACCAGCTACGAGCAGTACTTC | CASSPTSYEQYF
TRBJ2-3 | few | TRBV6-6 | TRBD2 | TGTGCCAGCAGTGACTCGGGCGGGGGGGGCACAGATACGCAGTATTTT | CASSDSGGGGTDTQYF
TRBJ2-7 | . | TRBV28 | TRBD1 | TGTGCCAGCAGTTTCCTGGACAGGGATAATCCCTACGAGCAGTACTTC | CASSFLDRDNPYEQYF
TRBJ1-1 | . | TRBV10-3 | . | TGTGCCATCAGTGAATCGGCGAAGAACACTGAAGCTTTCTTT | CAISESAKNTEAFF
TRBJ2-6 | . | TRBV10-1 | . | TGCGCCAGCAGTACAGGTGGGGTCTCTGGGGCCAACGTCCTGACTTTC | CASSTGGVSGANVLTF
TRBJ2-7 | . | TRBV7-3 | . | TGTGCCAGCAGCCCAGAACTATACTCCTACGAGCAGTACTTC | CASSPELYSYEQYF
TRBJ2-1 | . | TRBV10-3 | TRBD1 | TGTGCCTCCGGGACAGGGGATGATGAGCAGTTCTTC | CASGTGDDEQFF
TRBJ2-1 | few | TRBV10-1 | . | TGCGCCAGCACCCAATACGTGGGGGACTACAATGAGCAGTTCTTC | CASTQYVGDYNEQFF